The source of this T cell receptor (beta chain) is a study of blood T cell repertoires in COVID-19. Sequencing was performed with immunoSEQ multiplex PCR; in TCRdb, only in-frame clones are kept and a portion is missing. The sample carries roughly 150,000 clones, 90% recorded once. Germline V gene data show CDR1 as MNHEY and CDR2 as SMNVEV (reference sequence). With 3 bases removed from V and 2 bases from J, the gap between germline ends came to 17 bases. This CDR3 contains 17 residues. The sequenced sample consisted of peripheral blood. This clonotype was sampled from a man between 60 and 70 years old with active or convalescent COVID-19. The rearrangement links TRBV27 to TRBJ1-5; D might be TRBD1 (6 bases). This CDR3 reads CASSLNRENVGNQPQHF. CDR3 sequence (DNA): TGTGCCAGCAGTTTGAACAGGGAGAATGTGGGCAATCAGCCCCAGCATTTT.